The 17 T cell receptor beta chains listed next were all sequenced from one sample in a study of CD8+ T cells in alopecia areata. Extraction of RNA preceded its reverse transcription into cDNA, which served as the sequencing template. TCRdb's copy holds only in-frame clones and misses some; the assay was immunoSEQ multiplex PCR. The sample has 200,000 to 250,000 clones; roughly 69% are singletons. The sequences come from CD4+ T cells sorted from blood, collected at week 0. Receptors were obtained from a human donor with alopecia areata.

J is TRBJ1-6 and V is TRBV2; 7 bases are shared with TRBD1. The CDR3 is made up of 14 amino acids. The J segment lost 7 bases and the V segment lost 3 bases, leaving 3 bases of the junction unmatched. The germline V gene has CDR1 SNHLY and CDR2 FYNNEI. CDR3: CASSDNRGNSPLHF. The DNA for the CDR3 is TGTGCCAGCAGTGACAACAGGGGCAATTCACCCCTCCACTTT.

The chain joins TRBV30 to TRBJ2-5; D perhaps matches TRBD2 (5 bases). Germline loops: CDR1 GTSNPN, CDR2 SVGIG (reference sequence). Between the trimmed V and J ends, which lost 8 bases and 5 bases, there was a span of 18 bases. The length of the CDR3 is 13 residues. CDR3 region: CAQADFSGETQYF. CDR3 bases: TGTGCCCAAGCGGACTTTTCCGGGGAGACCCAGTACTTC.

The chain is built from TRBV6-5 and TRBJ2-7, with TRBD2 as a possible D gene (6 bases). There are 13 residues in the CDR3. Germline assignment: CDR1 MNHEY and CDR2 SVGAGI. The V end lost 4 bases, the J end lost 2 bases, and 9 bases lay between the germline ends. CDR3 amino acids: CASSSRGAYEQYF. For the CDR3, the DNA is TGTGCCAGCAGTTCGCGGGGCGCCTACGAGCAGTACTTC.

The rearrangement uses TRBV7-2 and TRBJ2-2; 9 bases are a match to TRBD1. From germline, CDR1 is SGHTA and CDR2 FQGNSA. The junction had 9 bases not matched to a gene; V was cut back by 5 bases and J by 5 bases. The CDR3 spans 16 residues. The CDR3 nucleotides are TGTGCCAGCAGCCTCCAAACAGGGGGCTTGACCGGGGAGCTGTTTTTT. Protein: CASSLQTGGLTGELFF.

The rearrangement joins TRBV4-2 to TRBJ2-7; D may be TRBD2 (6 bases). V was trimmed by 0 bases and J by 7 bases, leaving 19 bases between them. Germline loops: CDR1 LGHNA, CDR2 YNFKEQ. This CDR3 spans 16 amino acids. The CDR3 DNA reads as TGTGCCAGCAGCCAAGAGCCAGCGGGCGGGGAGAGGGAGCAGTACTTC. This sequence encodes CASSQEPAGGEREQYF.

CDR3 in amino acids: CASSTGPSSYEQYF. CDR3 in DNA: TGTGCCAGCAGCACCGGACCGAGCTCCTACGAGCAGTACTTC. The V gene is TRBV5-5, the J gene TRBJ2-7; the D is unclear. Deletions cut 4 bases from V and 0 bases from J, with 11 bases between. Germline-derived CDR1 and CDR2 are SGHKS and YYEKEE (reference sequence). The CDR3 consists of 14 residues.

This chain uses TRBV9 with TRBJ2-5; maybe TRBD2 (5 bases). The germline CDR1 and CDR2 sequences are SGDLS and YYNGEE. The CDR3 has 16 residues. Trimming stripped 0 bases from V and 1 base from J, with 13 bases between. Here the CDR3 reads CASSVGAVPTQETQYF. CDR3 DNA: TGTGCCAGCAGCGTAGGAGCGGTCCCTACCCAAGAGACCCAGTACTTC.

The genes are TRBV7-8 and TRBJ2-5, with unresolved D. The length of the CDR3 is 14 residues. Deletions cut 5 bases from V and 5 bases from J, with 15 bases between. Germline V gives CDR1 SGHVS, CDR2 FQNEAQ. CDR3 sequence: CASSPRLTMETQYF. DNA for the CDR3: TGTGCCAGCAGCCCTAGACTGACAATGGAGACCCAGTACTTC.

V is TRBV20-1 and J is TRBJ1-4, with D maybe TRBD1 (5 bases). The germline gives CDR1 DFQATT, CDR2 SNEGSKA (reference sequence). The length of the CDR3 is 11 residues. Between the trimmed V and J ends, which lost 3 bases and 6 bases, there was a span of 5 bases. The CDR3 loop reads CSASRDEKLFF. The CDR3 bases are TGCAGTGCTAGCAGGGATGAAAAACTGTTTTTT.

This clone turned up a few times. This specimen includes other DNA sequences encoding the same CDR3. The genes are TRBV29-1 and TRBJ2-7; 7 nucleotides align to TRBD1. This CDR3 has 12 amino acids. V was pared by 7 bases and J by 2 bases, with 5 bases of the junction left unmatched. Germline CDR1 is SQVTM and CDR2 is ANQGSEA. The CDR3, as DNA: TGCAGCGCTGGGCAGGGGGCCTACGAGCAGTACTTC. This sequence encodes CSAGQGAYEQYF.

The J gene is TRBJ1-2, the V gene TRBV4-1; TRBD1 aligns across 9 bases. Germline V CDR1 and CDR2: MGHRA, YSYEKL. CDR3 length: 15 residues. V lost 2 bases and J lost 2; bases outside the gene matches: 3. The CDR3 region has the DNA TGCGCCAGCAGCCAACCGGGACAGGGAAACTATGGCTACACCTTC. It is translated as CASSQPGQGNYGYTF.

The chain's CDR3 is CASSYQPGTSHEQFF. The CDR3 nucleotides read TGTGCCAGCAGTTACCAACCCGGGACTTCCCATGAGCAGTTCTTC. The genes are TRBV6-5 and TRBJ2-1; possible D gene TRBD2, 6 bases. Deletions cut 2 bases from V and 8 bases from J, with 16 bases between. The CDR3 totals 15 residues. Per the germline V gene, CDR1 is MNHEY and CDR2 is SVGAGI.

V usage is TRBV18 and J usage is TRBJ2-5; D is uncertain. CDR3 size: 14 residues. V was trimmed by 2 bases and J by 2 bases, leaving 9 bases between them. Germline CDR1 is KGHSH and CDR2 is LQKENI. The CDR3 spells CASSPIGQQETQYF. CDR3 nucleotide sequence: TGTGCCAGCTCACCAATCGGGCAGCAAGAGACCCAGTACTTC.

The chain uses TRBV29-1 and TRBJ2-5; D ambiguous. V lost 4 bases and J 2 bases, leaving 8 bases between the germline ends. Germline assignment: CDR1 SQVTM and CDR2 ANQGSEA. The length of the CDR3 is 12 residues. DNA of the CDR3: TGCAGCGTTGCTGTCCTACAAGAGACCCAGTACTTC. Translation: CSVAVLQETQYF.

The gene calls are TRBV30 and TRBJ2-7; D could derive from TRBD1 or TRBD2 (5 bases each). The CDR3 extends over 14 amino acids. From germline, CDR1 is GTSNPN and CDR2 SVGIG (reference sequence). The V end was cut by 0 bases, the J end by 7 bases, with 16 bases between. As DNA, the CDR3 is TGTGCCTGGAGTGTAGGGACGCTCATAGGGGAGCAGTACTTC. Encoded protein: CAWSVGTLIGEQYF.

V usage is TRBV25-1 and J usage is TRBJ2-7; no firm D call. The CDR3 extends over 11 amino acids. Deletions cut 3 bases from V and 2 bases from J, with 2 bases between. Germline V lookup: CDR1 MGHDK, CDR2 SYGVNS. CDR3 amino acids: CASSDTYEQYF. In DNA, the CDR3 is TGTGCCAGCAGTGACACCTACGAGCAGTACTTC.

The chain carries TRBV10-3 and TRBJ1-1; D is undetermined. Between the trimmed V and J ends, which lost 10 bases and 4 bases, there was a span of 13 bases. This CDR3 region has 12 residues. Germline values: CDR1 ENHRY, CDR2 SYGVKD. For the CDR3, the DNA is TGTGCCAGCAAAGATTCTTCCACTGAAGCTTTCTTT. It translates to CASKDSSTEAFF.